This T cell receptor (beta chain) was documented in a study of blood T cell repertoires in COVID-19. At the level of the study: The United States, Italy and Spain provided the acute and convalescent COVID-19 samples.

As for this clone: The same CDR3 is also encoded by other DNA sequences in this sample.

Repertoires were generated with immunoSEQ multiplex PCR, while TCRdb's copy carries only in-frame clones and drops some. This repertoire shows around 140,000 clones, 75% to 90% found once; its top ten account for under 4.5%. Losses at the gene ends were 6 bases for V and 5 bases for J; bases not matched to a gene: 3. Germline V gene data show CDR1 as SGHVS and CDR2 as FQNEAQ. This CDR3 contains 12 residues. Within the 2 weeks before study entry, each person in the exposed group met a COVID-19 case. Sequencing used PBMCs or T cells enriched from blood (not recorded which). This sequence was found in a middle-aged woman who had been exposed to COVID-19. The rearrangement links TRBV7-8 to TRBJ1-2, with 7 positions matching TRBD1. This CDR3 reads CASSPTGYGYTF. As DNA, the CDR3 is TGTGCCAGCAGTCCGACAGGGTATGGCTACACCTTC. Based on the CDR3 plus reference TRBV7-8 and TRBJ1-2, the full variable domain is GAGVSQSPRYKVAKRGQDVALRCDPISGHVSLFWYQQALGQGPEFLTYFQNEAQLDKSGLPSDRFFAERPEGSVSTLKIQRTQQEDSAVYLCASSPTGYGYTFGSGTRLTVV.